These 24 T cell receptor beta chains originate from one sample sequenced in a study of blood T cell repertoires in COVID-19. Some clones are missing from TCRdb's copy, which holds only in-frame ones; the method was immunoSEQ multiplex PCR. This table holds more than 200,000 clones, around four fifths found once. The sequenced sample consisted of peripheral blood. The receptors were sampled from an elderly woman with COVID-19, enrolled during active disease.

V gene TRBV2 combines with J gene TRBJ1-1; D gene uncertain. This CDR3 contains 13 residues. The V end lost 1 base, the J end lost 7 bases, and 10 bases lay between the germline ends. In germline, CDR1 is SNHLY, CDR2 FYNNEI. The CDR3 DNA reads TGTGCCAGCAGTGAAGAATACAGCTATGAAGCTTTCTTT. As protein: CASSEEYSYEAFF.

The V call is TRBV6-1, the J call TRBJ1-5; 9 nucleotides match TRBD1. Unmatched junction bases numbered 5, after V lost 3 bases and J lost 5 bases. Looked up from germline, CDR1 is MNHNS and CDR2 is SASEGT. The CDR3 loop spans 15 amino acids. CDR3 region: CASSDQTGGYQPQHF. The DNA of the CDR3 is TGTGCCAGCAGTGACCAGACAGGGGGATATCAGCCCCAGCATTTT.

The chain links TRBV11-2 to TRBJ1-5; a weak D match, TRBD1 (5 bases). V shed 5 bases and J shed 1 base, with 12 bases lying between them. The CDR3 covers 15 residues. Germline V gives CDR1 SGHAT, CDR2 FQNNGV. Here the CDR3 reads CASSGPAGSNQPQHF. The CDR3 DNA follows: TGTGCCAGCAGCGGCCCGGCAGGGAGCAATCAGCCCCAGCATTTT. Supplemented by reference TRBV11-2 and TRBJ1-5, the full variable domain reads EAGVAQSPRYKIIEKRQSVAFWCNPISGHATLYWYQQILGQGPKLLIQFQNNGVVDDSQLPKDRFSAERLKGVDSTLKIQPAKLEDSAVYLCASSGPAGSNQPQHFGDGTRLSIL.

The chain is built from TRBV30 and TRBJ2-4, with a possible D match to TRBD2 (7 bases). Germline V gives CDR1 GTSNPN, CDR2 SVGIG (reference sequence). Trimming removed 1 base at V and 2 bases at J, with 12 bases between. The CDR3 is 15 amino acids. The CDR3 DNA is TGTGCCTGGAGTGGGGAGGGGGGGCCCAAAAACATTCAGTACTTC. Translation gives CAWSGEGGPKNIQYF.

CDR3 in DNA: TGTGCCAGCAGCTTAGCGGCAGGGGGCGAGCAGTACTTC. Residues: CASSLAAGGEQYF. The rearrangement uses TRBV11-2 and TRBJ2-7; TRBD1 aligns across 7 bases. V gave up 1 base and J gave up 6 bases; unmatched junction bases: 3. Germline CDR1 SGHAT, CDR2 FQNNGV. The CDR3 covers 13 residues.

The CDR3 nucleotides read TGTGCCAGCAGCTTAGATGCCCTCGGAACTAGCGGGAACAATGAGCAGTTCTTC. Translated, it gives CASSLDALGTSGNNEQFF. This sequence joins TRBV7-2 and TRBJ2-1; 10 bases agree with TRBD2. Per germline, CDR1 SGHTA and CDR2 FQGNSA. V lost 1 base, J lost 5 bases, and 11 bases stayed unmatched. This CDR3 contains 18 residues.

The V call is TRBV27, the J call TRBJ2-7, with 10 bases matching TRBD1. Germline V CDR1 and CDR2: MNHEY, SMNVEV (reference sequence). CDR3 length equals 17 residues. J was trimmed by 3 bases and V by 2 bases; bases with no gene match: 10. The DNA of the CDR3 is TGTGCCAGCAGTTTACGGGGGACAGGGGCGAATTACTACGAGCAGTACGTC. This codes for CASSLRGTGANYYEQYV.

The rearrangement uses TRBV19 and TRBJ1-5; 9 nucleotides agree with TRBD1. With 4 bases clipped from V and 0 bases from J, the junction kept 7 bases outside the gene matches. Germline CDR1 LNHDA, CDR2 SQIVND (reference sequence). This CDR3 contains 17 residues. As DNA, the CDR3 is TGTGCCAGTAGTACCTCCGGGACAGGGAATAGCAATCAGCCCCAGCATTTT. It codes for CASSTSGTGNSNQPQHF.

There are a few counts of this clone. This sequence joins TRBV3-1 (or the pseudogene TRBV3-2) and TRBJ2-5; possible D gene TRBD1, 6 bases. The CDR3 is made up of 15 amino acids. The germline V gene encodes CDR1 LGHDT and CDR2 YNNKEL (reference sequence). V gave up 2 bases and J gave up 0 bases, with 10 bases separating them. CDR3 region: CASSQNRAYQETQYF. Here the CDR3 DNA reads TGTGCCAGCAGCCAAAACAGGGCCTACCAAGAGACCCAGTACTTC.

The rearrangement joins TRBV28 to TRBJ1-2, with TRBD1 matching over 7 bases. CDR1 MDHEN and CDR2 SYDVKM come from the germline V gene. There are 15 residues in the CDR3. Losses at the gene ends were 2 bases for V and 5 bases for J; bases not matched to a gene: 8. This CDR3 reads CASSLIRAGGYGYTF. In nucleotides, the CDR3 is TGTGCCAGCAGTTTAATTCGCGCAGGGGGTTATGGCTACACCTTC.

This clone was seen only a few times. CDR3 sequence: CASSLGTVSDTQYF. For the CDR3, the DNA is TGTGCCAGCAGCTTAGGGACAGTCTCGGATACGCAGTATTTT. J is TRBJ2-3 and V is TRBV7-9, with D maybe TRBD1 (6 bases). The CDR3 contains 14 residues. Germline CDR1 SEHNR, CDR2 FQNEAQ (reference sequence). Trimming shortened V by 1 base and J by 6 bases, and 11 bases separated the two germline ends.

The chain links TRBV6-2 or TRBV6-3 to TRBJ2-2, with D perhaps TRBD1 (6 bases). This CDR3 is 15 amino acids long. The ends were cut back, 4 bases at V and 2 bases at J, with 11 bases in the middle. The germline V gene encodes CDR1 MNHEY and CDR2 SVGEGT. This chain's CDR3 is CASSFPDRNTGELFF. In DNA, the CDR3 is TGTGCCAGCAGTTTTCCGGACAGAAACACCGGGGAGCTGTTTTTT.

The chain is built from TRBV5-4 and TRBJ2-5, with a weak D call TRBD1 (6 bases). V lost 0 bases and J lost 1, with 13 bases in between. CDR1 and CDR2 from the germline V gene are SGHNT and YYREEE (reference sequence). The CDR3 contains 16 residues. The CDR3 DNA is TGTGCCAGCAGCTTGGCCGGACAGACGATCCAAGAGACCCAGTACTTC. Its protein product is CASSLAGQTIQETQYF. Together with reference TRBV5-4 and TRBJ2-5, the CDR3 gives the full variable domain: ETGVTQSPTHLIKTRGQQVTLRCSSQSGHNTVSWYQQALGQGPQFIFQYYREEENGRGNFPPRFSGLQFPNYSSELNVNALELDDSALYLCASSLAGQTIQETQYFGPGTRLLVL.

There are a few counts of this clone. Here the CDR3 reads CASRESRTGPNYGYTF. In DNA, the CDR3 is TGTGCCAGCAGGGAATCTAGGACAGGGCCCAACTATGGCTACACCTTC. This chain uses TRBV2 with TRBJ1-2; TRBD1 matches 8 bases. The CDR3 length is 16 residues. Unmatched junction bases numbered 11, after V lost 6 bases and J lost 2 bases. The germline V gene has CDR1 SNHLY and CDR2 FYNNEI.

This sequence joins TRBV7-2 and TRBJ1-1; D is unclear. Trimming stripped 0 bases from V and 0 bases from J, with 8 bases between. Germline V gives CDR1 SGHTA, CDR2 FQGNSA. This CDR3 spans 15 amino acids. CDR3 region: CASSLALRVNTEAFF. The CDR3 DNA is TGTGCCAGCAGCTTAGCGCTACGGGTGAACACTGAAGCTTTCTTT.

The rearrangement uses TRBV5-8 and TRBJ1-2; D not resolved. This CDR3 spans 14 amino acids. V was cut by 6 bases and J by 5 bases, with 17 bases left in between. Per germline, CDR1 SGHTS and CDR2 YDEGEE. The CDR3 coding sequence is TGTGCCAGCACCAAACTTAGACAAGTATATGGCTACACCTTC. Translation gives CASTKLRQVYGYTF. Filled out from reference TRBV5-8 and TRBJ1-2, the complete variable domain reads EAGVTQSPTHLIKTRGQQATLRCSPISGHTSVYWYQQALGLGLQFLLWYDEGEERNRGNFPPRFSGRQFPNYSSELNVNALELEDSALYLCASTKLRQVYGYTFGSGTRLTVV.

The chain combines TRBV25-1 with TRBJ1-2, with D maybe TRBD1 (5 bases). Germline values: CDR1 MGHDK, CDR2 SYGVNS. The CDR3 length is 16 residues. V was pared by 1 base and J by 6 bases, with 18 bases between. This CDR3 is CASSEWGGKFADGYTF. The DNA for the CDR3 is TGTGCCAGCAGTGAATGGGGCGGTAAATTTGCCGATGGCTACACCTTC.

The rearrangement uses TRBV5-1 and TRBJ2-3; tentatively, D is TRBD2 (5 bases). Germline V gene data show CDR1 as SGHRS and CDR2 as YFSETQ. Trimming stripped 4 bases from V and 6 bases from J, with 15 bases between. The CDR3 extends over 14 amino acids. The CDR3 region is CASSLDSLGDTQYF. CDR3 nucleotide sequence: TGCGCCAGCAGCCTGGACTCTCTCGGGGATACGCAGTATTTT.

The CDR3 loop is CASSIEGAGETQYF. The CDR3 DNA follows: TGTGCCAGTAGTATTGAGGGAGCCGGGGAGACCCAGTACTTC. This sequence joins TRBV19 and TRBJ2-5; the D gene is possibly TRBD2 (5 bases). The germline V gene encodes CDR1 LNHDA and CDR2 SQIVND (reference sequence). This CDR3 has 14 amino acids. The V gene lost 3 bases and the J gene lost 5 bases, with 13 bases spanning the gap.

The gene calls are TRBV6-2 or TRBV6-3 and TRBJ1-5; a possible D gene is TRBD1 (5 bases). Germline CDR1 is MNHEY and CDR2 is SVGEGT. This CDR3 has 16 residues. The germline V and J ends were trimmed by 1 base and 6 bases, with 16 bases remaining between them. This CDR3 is CASSYFFGRDGQPQHF. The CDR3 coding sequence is TGTGCCAGCAGTTACTTCTTTGGCAGGGATGGTCAGCCCCAGCATTTT.

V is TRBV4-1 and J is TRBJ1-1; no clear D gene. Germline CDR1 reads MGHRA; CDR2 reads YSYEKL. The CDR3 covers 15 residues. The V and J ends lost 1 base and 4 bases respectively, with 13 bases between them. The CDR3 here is CASSQADILSTEAFF. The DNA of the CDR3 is TGCGCCAGCAGCCAAGCTGACATTTTAAGCACTGAAGCTTTCTTT.

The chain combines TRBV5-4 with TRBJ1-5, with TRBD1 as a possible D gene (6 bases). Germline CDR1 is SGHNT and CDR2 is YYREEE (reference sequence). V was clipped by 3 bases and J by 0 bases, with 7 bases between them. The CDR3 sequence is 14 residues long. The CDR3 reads CASSSDSSNQPQHF. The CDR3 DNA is TGTGCCAGCAGCTCGGACAGTAGCAATCAGCCCCAGCATTTT.

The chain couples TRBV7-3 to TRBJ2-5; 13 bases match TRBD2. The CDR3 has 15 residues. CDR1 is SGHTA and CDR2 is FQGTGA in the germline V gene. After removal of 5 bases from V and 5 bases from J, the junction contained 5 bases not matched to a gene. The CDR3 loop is CASSILAGGRETQYF. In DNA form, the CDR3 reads TGTGCCAGCAGCATACTAGCGGGGGGGCGCGAGACCCAGTACTTC.

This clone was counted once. The CDR3 protein is CAIFNRNTGELFF. The CDR3 bases are TGTGCCATTTTCAACAGGAACACCGGGGAGCTGTTTTTT. The chain uses TRBV19 and TRBJ2-2; D is undetermined. Germline V CDR1 and CDR2: LNHDA, SQIVND (reference sequence). CDR3 length equals 13 residues. Between the trimmed V and J ends, which lost 10 bases and 1 base, there was a span of 10 bases.